This is a list of T cell receptor beta chains from one sample in a study of cytomegalovirus exposure and HLA in healthy donors. Libraries were prepared by immunoSEQ multiplex PCR; TCRdb keeps only in-frame clonotypes and omits some of them. Of around 130,000 clones in the sample, 73% are singletons; the top ten hold 2% to 2.5%. What was sequenced was PBMCs. Every receptor here comes from a woman between 40 and 55 years old in good health and CMV-seropositive. CDR3s include the opening cysteine and the closing phenylalanine or tryptophan. Each record gives: D gene, clone size, J gene, V gene, CDR3 protein, CDR3 DNA. A D gene is named only where the DNA matches it firmly. Clone size is given for some rows only: seen once, a few or many times, or a class if the clone is expanded.

. . TRBJ2-7 TRBV21-1 CASTQTATSGPHSYEQYF TGTGCCAGCACCCAGACCGCGACTAGCGGGCCTCACTCCTACGAGCAGTACTTC
. . TRBJ1-5 TRBV6-4 CASSAEIRQPQHF TGTGCCAGCAGTGCGGAGATTCGGCAGCCCCAGCATTTT
TRBD1 . TRBJ1-5 TRBV6-1 CASSDWQGASQPQHF TGTGCCAGCAGTGATTGGCAGGGGGCGAGTCAGCCCCAGCATTTT
TRBD1 . TRBJ1-4 TRBV19 CASAGTGFEKLFF TGTGCCAGTGCCGGGACAGGGTTTGAAAAACTGTTTTTT
. few TRBJ1-1 TRBV4-1 CASSHLTGGVGNTEAFF TGCGCCAGCAGCCATCTCACCGGGGGTGTTGGGAACACTGAAGCTTTCTTT
. few TRBJ2-7 TRBV6-5 CASSYSRLTPSYEQYF TGTGCCAGCAGTTACTCGAGGCTTACTCCCTCCTACGAGCAGTACTTC
TRBD1 . TRBJ1-2 TRBV30 CAWGQGGRYGYTF TGTGCCTGGGGACAGGGAGGACGCTATGGCTACACCTTC
TRBD2 . TRBJ2-7 TRBV30 CACLTSGRVYEQYF TGTGCCTGCCTGACTAGCGGGAGGGTATACGAGCAGTACTTC
. . TRBJ1-3 TRBV30 CAWSVWRGQGNTIYF TGTGCCTGGAGTGTTTGGCGGGGGCAAGGAAACACCATATATTTT
. few TRBJ2-7 TRBV6-6 CASSQATYEQYF TGTGCCAGCAGTCAGGCTACCTACGAGCAGTACTTC
. . TRBJ2-7 TRBV7-2 CASSSSQGTLYYEQYF TGTGCCAGCAGCTCGTCCCAGGGTACCCTTTACTACGAGCAGTACTTC
. . TRBJ1-3 TRBV28 CASSLSGAGNTIYF TGTGCCAGCAGTTTATCAGGGGCTGGAAACACCATATATTTT
. . TRBJ1-1 TRBV2 CASSGSQGRDTEAFF TGTGCCAGCAGTGGATCACAGGGTAGAGACACTGAAGCTTTCTTT
. few TRBJ1-3 TRBV28 CASSSPGGRAGNTIYF TGTGCCAGCAGTTCACCCGGTGGGAGGGCAGGAAACACCATATATTTT
. . TRBJ1-5 TRBV9 CASSAQGNYQPQHF TGTGCCAGCAGCGCGCAGGGGAATTATCAGCCCCAGCATTTT
TRBD1 . TRBJ1-3 TRBV7-2 CASSLTFDRAGNTIYF TGTGCCAGCAGCTTAACGTTCGACAGGGCTGGAAACACCATATATTTT